One sample yielded the 10 T cell receptor beta chains listed below, sequenced in a study of T cells after yellow fever vaccination. TCRdb processed the 5' RACE reads anew with MiXCR; each CDR3 protein has one entry. The sample has some 340,000 distinct CDR3 sequences; around a tenth are singletons. Sequences were derived from CD4+ T cells sorted from PBMCs, sampled 45 days after the yellow fever booster vaccination. Receptor source: a man aged 18 to 29 who received the YFV17D yellow fever vaccine.

This clonotype was observed many times. The chain uses TRBV9 and TRBJ2-3; 9 bases agree with TRBD2. J gave up 3 bases and V 3 bases, and 2 bases lay outside the gene matches. In germline, CDR1 is SGDLS, CDR2 YYNGEE. The CDR3 is 14 residues long. The CDR3 loop is CASSATSGTDTQYF. DNA of the CDR3: TGTGCCAGCAGCGCGACTAGCGGAACAGATACGCAGTATTTT. The complete variable domain, with remaining parts taken from reference TRBV9 and TRBJ2-3, reads DSGVTQTPKHLITATGQRVTLRCSPRSGDLSVYWYQQSLDQGLQFLIQYYNGEERAKGNILERFSAQQFPDLHSELNLSSLELGDSALYFCASSATSGTDTQYFGPGTRLTVL.

V gene TRBV12-3 or TRBV12-4 combines with J gene TRBJ2-3, with D possibly being TRBD1 (6 bases). V was pared by 6 bases and J by 9 bases, with 25 bases between. There are 16 residues in the CDR3. As DNA, the CDR3 is TGTGCCAGCAGGCCTCGGGCTCTCCATAGTAGGGGGACGCAGTATTTT. Amino acids: CASRPRALHSRGTQYF.

This rearrangement joins TRBV4-3 to TRBJ2-3; D may be TRBD1 (6 bases). Germline CDR1 LGHNA, CDR2 YSLEER. The V gene lost 0 bases and the J gene lost 3 bases, with 13 bases spanning the gap. This CDR3 has 16 residues. Here the CDR3 reads CASSQDGTPGTDTQYF. Written as DNA, the CDR3 is TGCGCCAGCAGCCAAGACGGGACACCGGGGACAGATACGCAGTATTTT.

This chain links TRBV12-3 or TRBV12-4 with TRBJ2-6, with D possibly being TRBD1 (5 bases). CDR3 length: 15 amino acids. V was pared by 1 base and J by 2 bases, with 6 bases between. The CDR3 spells CASSLEQAGANVLTF. CDR3 sequence (DNA): TGTGCCAGCAGTTTAGAACAGGCTGGGGCCAACGTCCTGACTTTC.

The table lists this clonotype with a few counts. This chain uses TRBV15 with TRBJ2-7; the match to TRBD1 covers 10 bases. This CDR3 contains 15 residues. Germline V CDR1 and CDR2: LNHNV, YYDKDF (reference sequence). Losses at the gene ends were 4 bases for V and 4 bases for J; bases not matched to a gene: 7. As DNA, the CDR3 is TGTGCCACCAGCATTCCGGGACAGGGGCTATACGAGCAGTACTTC. Encoded protein: CATSIPGQGLYEQYF.

J is TRBJ1-1 and V is TRBV11-1; 7 bases are shared with TRBD1. This CDR3 region has 16 residues. From germline, CDR1 is SGHAT and CDR2 FQDESV (reference sequence). J was trimmed by 0 bases and V by 5 bases; bases with no gene match: 9. CDR3 in amino acids: CASSPVEGALNTEAFF. CDR3 in DNA: TGTGCCAGCAGCCCAGTGGAGGGGGCCTTGAACACTGAAGCTTTCTTT.

This clonotype was counted at least ten times. The chain recombines TRBV5-1 with TRBJ1-1; D call uncertain. Trimming removed 4 bases at V and 0 bases at J, with 10 bases between. Germline lookup yields CDR1 SGHRS and CDR2 YFSETQ. CDR3 size: 14 residues. The DNA of the CDR3 is TGCGCCAGCAGCAGAACAGCCATGAACACTGAAGCTTTCTTT. It specifies CASSRTAMNTEAFF.

The genes are TRBV7-3 and TRBJ2-3, with TRBD2 identical over 15 bases. V was clipped by 6 bases and J by 1 base; unmatched bases: 11. The CDR3 totals 19 residues. Germline V lookup: CDR1 SGHTA, CDR2 FQGTGA. As DNA, the CDR3 is TGTGCCAGCAGTTCAAGGACTAGCGGGGGGGCCGGGGGCACAGATACGCAGTATTTT. It yields the protein CASSSRTSGGAGGTDTQYF.

This clonotype was counted ten times or more. The CDR3 DNA reads as TGTGCCACTACCCGCACAGATACGCAGTATTTT. Residues: CATTRTDTQYF. The rearrangement links TRBV28 to TRBJ2-3; D is unclear. Trimming took 10 bases from V and 1 from J, leaving 6 bases between them. The germline CDR1 and CDR2 sequences are MDHEN and SYDVKM. CDR3 length: 11 residues.

Many counts were recorded for this clonotype. The genes are TRBV24-1 and TRBJ1-2; TRBD1 aligns across 8 bases. This CDR3 comprises 15 residues. V was pared by 4 bases and J by 5 bases, with 8 bases of the junction left unmatched. In germline, CDR1 is KGHDR, CDR2 SFDVKD. CDR3 in DNA: TGTGCCACCAGTGACCCCGGGACAGGAAGATATGGCTACACCTTC. Translation: CATSDPGTGRYGYTF.